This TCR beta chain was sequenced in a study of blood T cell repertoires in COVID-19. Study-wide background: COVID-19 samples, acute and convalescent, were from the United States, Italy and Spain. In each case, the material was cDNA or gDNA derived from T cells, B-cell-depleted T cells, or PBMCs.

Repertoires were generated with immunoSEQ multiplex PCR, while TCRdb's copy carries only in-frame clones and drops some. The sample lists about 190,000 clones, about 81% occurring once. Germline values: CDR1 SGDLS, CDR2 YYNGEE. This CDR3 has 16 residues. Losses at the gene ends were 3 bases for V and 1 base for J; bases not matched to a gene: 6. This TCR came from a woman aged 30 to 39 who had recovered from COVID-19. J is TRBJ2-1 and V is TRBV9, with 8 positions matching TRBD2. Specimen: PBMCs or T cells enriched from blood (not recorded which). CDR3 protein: CASSANSGTSYNEQFF. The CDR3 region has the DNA TGTGCCAGCAGCGCGAATAGCGGGACTTCCTACAATGAGCAGTTCTTC. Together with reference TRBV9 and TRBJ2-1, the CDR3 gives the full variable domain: DSGVTQTPKHLITATGQRVTLRCSPRSGDLSVYWYQQSLDQGLQFLIQYYNGEERAKGNILERFSAQQFPDLHSELNLSSLELGDSALYFCASSANSGTSYNEQFFGPGTRLTVL.